Included here is one T cell receptor beta chain sequence, with context. This clonotype was counted only a few times. The antigen it binds to is not known. Base qualities are not provided; no much larger clone lies one nucleotide away. The source of the sample is a study of T-cell reconstitution after alpha-beta-depleted transplantation in children (dated by TCRdb to 2015 to 2016). Study-wide context: The study quantitatively tracked T-cell immune reconstitution after TCRalphabeta/CD19-depleted allogeneic hematopoietic cell transplantation in children using TCR repertoire profiling.

Receptor amplification or capture employed PCR. Instrument on record: Illumina HiSeq 2500. Molecular barcoding was employed in the preparation of TCR libraries, with unique molecular identifiers being used to normalize TCRbeta repertoire quantification. TCRdb reprocessing: public reads trimmed at Q25 with fastp, clones called with MiXCR, in-frame beta chains kept. Rows matching on CDR3 protein sequence are summarized as one entry with the most common DNA and genes. The sample contains 300,000 to 350,000 distinct CDR3 sequences, roughly 16% of them found a single time. Together, the top ten hold around two fifths of the sample. CDR1 and CDR2 (SGHRS, YFSETQ) derive from the germline V gene. The CDR3 runs 15 amino acids, cysteine and phenylalanine included. Left in the record is the CDR3 DNA by itself, 45 bases read in frame from the first base. Trimming removed 7 bases from V and 5 bases from J, leaving 22 bases between the germline ends.

The label giving this sample's treatment or condition can be read as: allogeneic hematopoietic cell transplantation with graft depleted of TCRalphabeta T cells and CD19 B cells. TCRalphabeta/CD19-depleted allogeneic hematopoietic cell grafts were given to the transplant recipients, all of whom were children. The investigation overall reported the following: In some patients, the high TCRbeta diversity seen at day 60 was put down to recipient T cells and intrathymic progenitors that had survived conditioning. Hyperexpanded clone frequencies declined over subsequent months; after one year, T-cell counts and TCRbeta diversity were mostly attributed to newly produced T cells. Apparently early alphabetaT-cell count recovery about two months after transplant reportedly relied on only several hundred rapidly expanded clones derived from non-depleted graft cells.

The clonotype comes from a male patient between 2 and 9 years old who had a stem cell transplant for acute lymphoblastic leukemia, so the T cells may come from the graft donor. The material was PBMCs, mostly from graft donor cells, obtained 360 days after TCRalphabeta/CD19-depleted stem cell transplant. The chain is assembled from TRBV5-1 and TRBJ2-7, with the identity of the D gene unclear. The CDR3 has the sequence CASEIGSVGVDEQYF. The DNA is as follows: TGCGCCAGCGAAATAGGGTCCGTCGGAGTCGACGAGCAGTACTTC.